This entry lists 24 T cell receptor beta chains sequenced from one sample in a study of OX40 agonist ivuxolimab in advanced cancers. Assay: immunoSEQ multiplex PCR; the TCRdb copy retains only in-frame clones and omits some. The data show 75,000 to 95,000 clones, with under 90% seen just once and roughly 0.53% held by the top ten. Sequencing used CD4+ or CD8+ T cells sorted from blood, obtained in a trial of the OX40 agonist ivuxolimab. The source of these receptors is an adult with an advanced solid tumor such as melanoma, head and neck, liver or kidney cancer.

The chain uses TRBV2 and TRBJ1-1; no definite D call. CDR3 size: 14 residues. Germline V gene lookup returns CDR1 SNHLY and CDR2 FYNNEI. V lost 4 bases and J 0 bases, leaving 9 bases between the germline ends. CDR3 sequence (DNA): TGTGCCAGCAGTGCGAATGGGATGAACACTGAAGCTTTCTTT. Its translation is CASSANGMNTEAFF.

The CDR3 bases are TGTGCCAGCAGGGGCGACAGGGGAGGAAACACCGGGGAGCTGTTTTTT. This gives the protein CASRGDRGGNTGELFF. V usage is TRBV6-6 and J usage is TRBJ2-2; TRBD1 aligns across 8 bases. Per the germline V gene, CDR1 is MNHNY and CDR2 is SVGAGI (reference sequence). The CDR3 spans 16 residues. After removal of 6 bases from V and 2 bases from J, the junction contained 8 bases not matched to a gene.

The V call is TRBV4-1, the J call TRBJ2-1; 14 nucleotides align to TRBD2. V was pared by 4 bases and J by 8 bases, with 4 bases of the junction left unmatched. This CDR3 contains 15 residues. CDR1 and CDR2 (germline): MGHRA, YSYEKL. The CDR3 DNA follows: TGCGCCAGCAGCCTGACTAGCGGGGGGGCCTATGAGCAGTTCTTC. It yields the protein CASSLTSGGAYEQFF.

V usage is TRBV6-1 and J usage is TRBJ2-5; D possibly corresponds to TRBD2 (5 bases). The V end lost 6 bases, the J end lost 5 bases, and 13 bases lay between the germline ends. CDR1 MNHNS and CDR2 SASEGT come from the germline V gene. The CDR3 spans 13 residues. The CDR3 spells CASSGRGVETQYF. The CDR3 nucleotides read TGTGCCAGCAGCGGCCGGGGAGTCGAGACCCAGTACTTC.

The V gene is TRBV29-1, the J gene TRBJ1-1, with D perhaps TRBD1 (5 bases). This CDR3 is 13 amino acids long. The germline gives CDR1 SQVTM, CDR2 ANQGSEA. V lost 6 bases and J lost 4, with 15 bases in between. Here the CDR3 DNA reads TGCAGCGTACGAAGTTCGGGGGGCACTGAAGCTTTCTTT. Protein product: CSVRSSGGTEAFF.

The J gene is TRBJ2-7, the V gene TRBV19; 8 bases line up with TRBD1. The CDR3 is 14 residues long. The ends lost 4 bases at V and 3 bases at J; junction bases unmatched: 5. The germline V gene has CDR1 LNHDA and CDR2 SQIVND (reference sequence). This CDR3 reads CASSKRTGYYEQYF. The CDR3 coding sequence is TGTGCCAGTAGTAAAAGGACAGGGTACTACGAGCAGTACTTC.

The V gene is TRBV28, the J gene TRBJ2-7; 8 positions match TRBD2. Germline CDR1 MDHEN, CDR2 SYDVKM. The CDR3 contains 14 residues. The J segment lost 2 bases and the V segment lost 8 bases, leaving 8 bases of the junction unmatched. This CDR3 is CASQIGGGPYEQYF. CDR3 nucleotide sequence: TGTGCCAGCCAGATTGGCGGGGGGCCCTACGAGCAGTACTTC.

The rearrangement uses TRBV2 and TRBJ2-7; D possibly corresponds to TRBD1 (6 bases). The length of the CDR3 is 15 residues. V was clipped by 2 bases and J by 5 bases, with 16 bases between them. Germline CDR1 and CDR2: SNHLY and FYNNEI. CDR3: CASSERGTIGHEQYF. The CDR3 DNA sequence: TGTGCCAGCAGTGAACGTGGGACAATAGGCCACGAGCAGTACTTC.

The chain has TRBV5-1 and TRBJ1-4; D possibly corresponds to TRBD1 (5 bases). Germline CDR1 and CDR2: SGHRS and YFSETQ. The CDR3 has 16 residues. V was cut by 0 bases and J by 4 bases, with 13 bases left in between. The CDR3 sequence is CASSLDGASNNEKLFF. In nucleotides, the CDR3 is TGCGCCAGCAGCTTGGATGGGGCGTCAAATAATGAAAAACTGTTTTTT.

This clone was seen only a few times. This chain links TRBV6-1 with TRBJ2-7, with D tentatively TRBD1 (6 bases). V lost 2 bases to trimming and J lost 3 bases, with 14 bases between them. Looked up from germline, CDR1 is MNHNS and CDR2 is SASEGT. The CDR3 sequence is 15 residues long. Here the CDR3 DNA reads TGTGCCAGCAGTGAAACCGACAGGCTGCGCTACGAGCAGTACTTC. It codes for CASSETDRLRYEQYF.

This sequence joins TRBV6-5 and TRBJ1-6, with D unclear. The germline V gene has CDR1 MNHEY and CDR2 SVGAGI. CDR3 length: 14 amino acids. Trimming removed 6 bases from V and 9 bases from J, with 15 bases in between. CDR3 bases: TGTGCCAGCAGCCTACAGAAAAGTCCTTCACCCCTCCACTTT. This translates into CASSLQKSPSPLHF.

This clone was observed once. The genes are TRBV11-2 and TRBJ2-6, with a weak D call TRBD1 (5 bases). The CDR3 sequence is 17 residues long. V was cut by 10 bases and J by 0 bases, with 19 bases left in between. Germline V lookup: CDR1 SGHAT, CDR2 FQNNGV. The CDR3 DNA sequence: TGTGCCACGGGCCAGGGAAGGGGTTTCTCTGGGGCCAACGTCCTGACTTTC. Its translation: CATGQGRGFSGANVLTF.

The chain joins TRBV5-1 to TRBJ1-1, with D possibly being TRBD1 (5 bases). The CDR3 has 14 amino acids. The germline CDR1 and CDR2 sequences are SGHRS and YFSETQ. V was shortened by 5 bases and J by 5 bases, with 16 bases between the two germline ends. The DNA for the CDR3 is TGCGCCAGCAGTAGGTTCGACAGTAAAACTGAAGCTTTCTTT. Its translation: CASSRFDSKTEAFF.

The chain has TRBV7-8 and TRBJ2-5; D is perhaps TRBD1 or TRBD2 (5 bases each). The closer fit of TRBJ2-7 to the DNA end suggests the J call may be wrong. The CDR3 length is 16 residues. The germline CDR1 and CDR2 sequences are SGHVS and FQNEAQ. CDR3 sequence: CASNLQPGSAVGEQYF. For the CDR3, the DNA is TGTGCCAGCAACCTACAGCCAGGGAGTGCGGTGGGCGAGCAGTACTTC.

The chain is built from TRBV11-2 and TRBJ1-4; D is perhaps TRBD1 (5 bases). The CDR3 has 14 residues. The germline V gene has CDR1 SGHAT and CDR2 FQNNGV. Trimming removed 6 bases from V and 8 bases from J, with 16 bases in between. CDR3 loop: CASSLGTSREKLFF. CDR3 nucleotides: TGTGCCAGCAGTCTCGGGACGTCAAGGGAAAAACTGTTTTTT. Variable domain in full (rest from reference TRBV11-2 and TRBJ1-4): EAGVAQSPRYKIIEKRQSVAFWCNPISGHATLYWYQQILGQGPKLLIQFQNNGVVDDSQLPKDRFSAERLKGVDSTLKIQPAKLEDSAVYLCASSLGTSREKLFFGSGTQLSVL.

V and J are TRBV30 and TRBJ1-1; a possible D gene is TRBD1 (5 bases). Germline values: CDR1 GTSNPN, CDR2 SVGIG (reference sequence). The CDR3 has 12 residues. V was shortened by 4 bases and J by 6 bases, with 12 bases between the two germline ends. The CDR3 loop reads CAWTREGPEAFF. The DNA of the CDR3 is TGTGCCTGGACCAGGGAGGGCCCTGAAGCTTTCTTT.

The rearrangement uses TRBV5-1 and TRBJ2-1; 16 positions agree with TRBD2. The V gene's germline CDR1 is SGHRS and CDR2 YFSETQ. The CDR3 contains 16 residues. Losses at the gene ends were 4 bases for V and 6 bases for J; bases not matched to a gene: 4. The DNA of the CDR3 is TGCGCCAGCAGCCCCGGGACTAGCGGGAGGGGCAATGAGCAGTTCTTC. Translation gives CASSPGTSGRGNEQFF.

J is TRBJ2-7 and V is TRBV7-2; 8 positions match TRBD2. J was trimmed by 3 bases and V by 5 bases; bases with no gene match: 9. This CDR3 is 15 amino acids long. CDR1 is SGHTA and CDR2 is FQGNSA in the germline V gene. This CDR3 reads CASSQAGSGGYEQYF. In DNA form, the CDR3 reads TGTGCCAGCAGCCAGGCGGGGAGCGGGGGCTACGAGCAGTACTTC. The full variable domain, its missing parts supplied by reference TRBV7-2 and TRBJ2-7, is GAGVSQSPSNKVTEKGKDVELRCDPISGHTALYWYRQSLGQGLEFLIYFQGNSAPDKSGLPSDRFSAERTGGSVSTLTIQRTQQEDSAVYLCASSQAGSGGYEQYFGPGTRLTVT.

V gene TRBV5-6 combines with J gene TRBJ2-7; D possibly corresponds to TRBD1 (5 bases). V dropped 3 bases and J dropped 6 bases, with 22 bases sitting between them. The CDR3 extends over 16 amino acids. Germline assignment: CDR1 SGHDT and CDR2 YYEEEE. CDR3 DNA sequence: TGTGCCAGCAGCTCACAGACAGATGCGACGGATCTCGAGCAGTACTTC. Translated: CASSSQTDATDLEQYF.

This clone was counted a few times. The chain employs TRBV7-2 and TRBJ1-2; D is unclear. This CDR3 has 13 residues. Trimming left V 5 bases short and J 6 bases short, with 13 bases between. Germline loops: CDR1 SGHTA, CDR2 FQGNSA. The CDR3 DNA reads TGTGCCAGCAGCCTCAGAAGCGATAATGGCTACACCTTC. Protein sequence: CASSLRSDNGYTF.

The chain has TRBV11-2 and TRBJ2-1; D unresolved. This CDR3 has 13 residues. CDR1 and CDR2 (germline): SGHAT, FQNNGV. The ends were cut back, 3 bases at V and 9 bases at J, with 12 bases in the middle. DNA for the CDR3: TGTGCCAGCAGCTTTGAAAGAGGTCTTGAGCAGTTCTTC. It yields the protein CASSFERGLEQFF.

The chain combines TRBV25-1 with TRBJ2-1; 10 bases match TRBD2. V lost 6 bases and J lost 7; bases outside the gene matches: 6. The CDR3 is 14 amino acids. Looked up from germline, CDR1 is MGHDK and CDR2 is SYGVNS. For the CDR3, the DNA is TGTGCCAGCAGCGACACTAGCGGGATTAATGAGCAGTTCTTC. It yields the protein CASSDTSGINEQFF. The full variable domain, rest sourced from reference TRBV25-1 and TRBJ2-1, is EADIYQTPRYLVIGTGKKITLECSQTMGHDKMYWYQQDPGMELHLIHYSYGVNSTEKGDLSSESTVSRIRTEHFPLTLESARPSHTSQYLCASSDTSGINEQFFGPGTRLTVL.

This clone has only a few counts. This chain joins TRBV28 and TRBJ1-4, with D possibly TRBD1 on 6 matching bases. Germline CDR1 and CDR2: MDHEN and SYDVKM. This CDR3 region has 14 residues. Trimming took 5 bases from V and 7 from J, leaving 14 bases between them. This CDR3 reads CASSAPARGEKLFF. CDR3 in DNA: TGTGCCAGCAGTGCGCCGGCCAGGGGTGAAAAACTGTTTTTT.

The rearrangement uses TRBV5-1 and TRBJ2-1, with D maybe TRBD1 (5 bases). V lost 0 bases and J lost 5, with 12 bases in between. The CDR3 contains 15 residues. The V gene's germline CDR1 is SGHRS and CDR2 YFSETQ. CDR3 region: CASSLAGPYNNEQFF. The CDR3 DNA follows: TGCGCCAGCAGCTTGGCAGGGCCCTACAACAATGAGCAGTTCTTC.